The clone carrying this T cell receptor beta chain was counted at least ten times. Its cognate antigen is unknown. Trimming cost V 4 bases and J 9 bases, with 19 bases left between them. Per the germline V gene, CDR1 is SGHRS and CDR2 is YFSETQ. The CDR3 loop spans 14 amino acids. This entry comes from a study of post-analysis software for immune sequencing data. Overall study results and limits: Several TRBV segments were more frequent in patients than controls; TRBV5-6, TRBV5-1 and TRBV20-1 belonged to this group. By F measure, samples from a shared preparation batch strongly co-clustered.

Prepared libraries of TCR beta cDNA carried unique molecular identifiers. TCRdb re-derived calls from the PCR reads in MiXCR, one entry per CDR3 protein. The repertoire holds a few hundred thousand distinct CDR3 sequences, with approximately 34% as singletons. The sequencing sample was made of blood. This chain links TRBV5-1 with TRBJ1-2, with D tentatively TRBD1 (6 bases). The sequence came from a girl aged 10 to 17 with multiple sclerosis. The CDR3 nucleotides read TGCGCCAGCAGCCACGACAGGAGCACCCATCGCTACACCTTC. Amino acids: CASSHDRSTHRYTF.